A selection of T cell receptor beta chains follows, all from one sample in a study of cytomegalovirus exposure and HLA in healthy donors. Repertoires were generated with immunoSEQ multiplex PCR, while TCRdb's copy carries only in-frame clones and drops some. The sample has about 180,000 clones; 79% are singletons. The source material was PBMCs. The receptors derive from a middle-aged woman in good health and CMV-seronegative. CDR3s include the opening cysteine and the closing phenylalanine or tryptophan. D genes are given only for firm matches. Clone size is shown for a subset of rows, as once, few, many or a class of expanded clone.

CDR3 length | J gene | clone size | V gene | D gene | CDR3 protein | CDR3 DNA
14 | TRBJ2-5 | few | TRBV7-9 | NA | CASSFGQGQETQYF | TGTGCCAGCAGCTTCGGGCAGGGTCAAGAGACCCAGTACTTC
13 | TRBJ1-1 | NA | TRBV19 | NA | CASSRRVNTEAFF | TGTGCCAGTAGTAGGAGGGTGAACACTGAAGCTTTCTTT
10 | TRBJ1-1 | NA | TRBV10-3 | NA | CATADSEAFF | TGTGCCACCGCGGACAGTGAAGCTTTCTTT
16 | TRBJ2-1 | NA | TRBV7-6 | TRBD2 | CASSLFGTSGYNEQFF | TGTGCCAGCAGCTTATTCGGGACTAGCGGGTACAATGAGCAGTTCTTC
16 | TRBJ2-6 | NA | TRBV5-8 | NA | CACPTGRTAGANVLTF | TGTGCCTGTCCTACAGGGCGTACGGCAGGGGCCAACGTCCTGACTTTC
15 | TRBJ1-2 | NA | TRBV4-3 | TRBD1 | CASSQYQGAAYGYTF | TGCGCCAGCAGCCAATACCAGGGGGCGGCCTATGGCTACACCTTC
15 | TRBJ2-1 | NA | TRBV27 | TRBD2 | CASRYSGSRNNEQFF | TGTGCCAGCAGATATAGCGGGAGTAGGAACAATGAGCAGTTCTTC
16 | TRBJ2-7 | few | TRBV4-1 | NA | CASSQDRMGLAYEQYF | TGCGCCAGCAGCCAAGACAGAATGGGGCTTGCCTACGAGCAGTACTTC
14 | TRBJ2-4 | NA | TRBV7-2 | NA | CASSLTGWGNIQYF | TGTGCCAGCAGCTTAACGGGGTGGGGAAACATTCAGTACTTC
12 | TRBJ2-7 | NA | TRBV28 | NA | CASSFTGLEQYF | TGTGCCAGCAGTTTTACGGGTCTAGAGCAGTACTTC
13 | TRBJ1-1 | NA | TRBV19 | TRBD1 | CASSPGQGAEAFF | TGTGCCAGTAGTCCCGGGCAGGGGGCTGAAGCTTTCTTT
15 | TRBJ2-2 | NA | TRBV19 | NA | CASTPIGGNTGELFF | TGTGCCAGTACTCCCATCGGTGGGAACACCGGGGAGCTGTTTTTT
15 | TRBJ1-4 | NA | TRBV9 | TRBD1 | CASRSTGGADEKLFF | TGTGCCAGCAGATCAACAGGGGGCGCGGATGAAAAACTGTTTTTT
10 | TRBJ1-1 | NA | TRBV20-1 | NA | CRAQGPQAFF | TGCAGGGCTCAGGGGCCACAGGCTTTCTTT
16 | TRBJ2-7 | NA | TRBV25-1 | TRBD1 | CASSESLLGQPREQYF | TGTGCCAGCAGTGAGTCTTTGCTGGGACAGCCACGGGAGCAGTACTTC
14 | TRBJ2-3 | once | TRBV6-4 | TRBD2 | CASSEAGGTDTQYF | TGTGCCAGCAGTGAAGCGGGGGGCACAGATACGCAGTATTTT
16 | TRBJ2-2 | NA | TRBV28 | TRBD2 | CASRSGTSGNTGELFF | TGTGCCAGCAGATCCGGGACTAGCGGGAACACCGGGGAGCTGTTTTTT
19 | TRBJ2-5 | NA | TRBV5-1 | TRBD2 | CASSLEGAASGFRGETQYF | TGCGCCAGCAGCTTGGAGGGAGCGGCTAGCGGGTTTCGGGGCGAGACCCAGTACTTC
11 | TRBJ1-1 | NA | TRBV6-5 | NA | CATLDSAMAFF | TGTGCCACCCTGGACAGTGCGATGGCTTTCTTT
15 | TRBJ1-1 | NA | TRBV5-1 | TRBD1 | CASSLTGTGNTEAFF | TGCGCCAGCAGCCTTACCGGGACAGGGAACACTGAAGCTTTCTTT
16 | TRBJ1-1 | NA | TRBV27 | NA | CASSLSSGEVNTEAFF | TGTGCCAGCAGTTTATCCTCTGGGGAGGTAAACACTGAAGCTTTCTTT
15 | TRBJ2-7 | NA | TRBV27 | TRBD1 | CASSREGQGVYEQYF | TGTGCCAGCAGCCGCGAGGGACAGGGGGTTTACGAGCAGTACTTC
18 | TRBJ2-7 | NA | TRBV7-6 | TRBD2 | CASSLPATSGFSSYEQYF | TGTGCCAGCAGCTTGCCCGCGACTAGCGGGTTTAGCTCCTACGAGCAGTACTTC
15 | TRBJ1-2 | NA | TRBV28 | NA | CASSLSFVAESGYTF | TGTGCCAGCAGTTTAAGTTTTGTTGCGGAGAGCGGCTACACCTTC